The clone carrying this TCR beta chain appeared a single time. What it recognizes is unknown. These data come from a study of OX40 agonist ivuxolimab in advanced cancers. Findings of the study overall: Circulating CD4+ and CD8+ T cells showed clonal expansion by week 6 at 0.1 to 3.0 mg/kg. The work left the antigen specificity of expanded peripheral T cells undetermined. The study found that CD8+ T cells averaged more expanded clones than CD4+.

Trimming shortened V by 6 bases and J by 5 bases, and 20 bases separated the two germline ends. The length of the CDR3 is 15 residues. Germline values: CDR1 SQVTM, CDR2 ANQGSEA. Libraries were prepared by immunoSEQ multiplex PCR; TCRdb keeps only in-frame clonotypes and omits some of them. The sample lists about 53,000 clones, more than 70% occurring once. The V call is TRBV29-1, the J call TRBJ1-5, with a tentative D call TRBD1 (5 bases). The specimen was CD4+ or CD8+ T cells sorted from blood, collected in a trial of the OX40 agonist ivuxolimab. The source is an adult with an advanced solid tumor such as melanoma, head and neck, liver or kidney cancer. The CDR3: CSVTTGITGDQPQHF. In DNA, the CDR3 is TGCAGCGTCACCACGGGGATAACAGGCGATCAGCCCCAGCATTTT.